Listed below are T cell receptor beta chains from one sample, sequenced in a study of CD8 T cell repertoires and HIV-1 epitope variants. The method was immunoSEQ multiplex PCR; TCRdb's version includes in-frame clones alone and lacks a portion of them. The data show about 5,000 clones, around three fifths seen once. For these TCRs, the target antigens are not known. The specimen was cultured CD8+ T cells derived from PBMCs. The receptors here all came from a male donor with HIV. The CDR3 runs from the conserved cysteine through the conserved F or W. Fields, in order: J gene, CDR3 length, D gene, clone size, V gene, CDR3 protein, CDR3 DNA. A D gene is named only where the DNA matches it firmly. Size tells how often a clone was seen (once, few, many) or the class of an expanded clone, and some rows leave it out.

TRBJ2-1	14	TRBD1	-	TRBV27	CASSNRGRGNEQFF	TGTGCCAGCAGTAACAGGGGGCGCGGCAATGAGCAGTTCTTC
TRBJ1-2	16	-	-	TRBV5-1	CASSLTSSGRPWGYTF	TGCGCCAGCAGCTTGACCTCGTCCGGACGCCCCTGGGGCTACACCTTC
TRBJ2-1	14	-	once	TRBV2	CASSDIDYYNEQFF	TGTGCCAGCAGTGATATAGACTACTACAATGAGCAGTTCTTC
TRBJ1-3	15	-	-	TRBV7-8	CASSLLGYSGNTIYF	TGTGCCAGCAGCTTACTCGGTTATTCTGGAAACACCATATATTTT
TRBJ2-1	13	-	few	TRBV7-2	CASSPTSYNEQFF	TGTGCCAGCAGCCCGACTAGTTACAATGAGCAGTTCTTC
TRBJ2-1	12	-	few	TRBV28	CASSLSPNEQFF	TGTGCCAGCAGTTTATCCCCCAATGAGCAGTTCTTC
TRBJ2-1	15	-	-	TRBV9	CASSLSAFSYNEQFF	TGTGCCAGCAGCCTTAGCGCGTTCTCCTACAATGAGCAGTTCTTC
TRBJ1-5	11	-	few	TRBV6-6	CASSSREPQHF	TGTGCCAGCAGTAGTAGGGAGCCCCAGCATTTT
TRBJ2-3	15	TRBD2	few	TRBV19	CASSIVAGAVDTQYF	TGTGCCAGTAGTATAGTAGCGGGAGCAGTAGATACGCAGTATTTT
TRBJ2-3	14	-	-	TRBV11-2	CASSPLGGTDTQYF	TGTGCCAGCAGCCCGCTGGGGGGCACAGATACGCAGTATTTT
TRBJ2-7	15	TRBD2	-	TRBV9	CASSPPSSGGYEQYF	TGTGCCAGCAGCCCTCCGAGTAGCGGGGGCTACGAGCAGTACTTC
TRBJ2-7	14	TRBD2	-	TRBV5-4	CASSFGTSSYEQYF	TGTGCCAGCAGCTTCGGGACTAGCAGCTACGAGCAGTACTTC
TRBJ2-3	15	TRBD1	-	TRBV16	CASEPTGGSTDTQYF	TGTGCCAGCGAACCCACAGGGGGAAGCACAGATACGCAGTATTTT
TRBJ2-1	15	TRBD2	-	TRBV27	CASSFTSGIYNEQFF	TGTGCCAGCAGTTTTACTAGCGGGATATACAATGAGCAGTTCTTC
TRBJ2-7	15	-	-	TRBV5-8	CASSLPNPAANEQYF	TGTGCCAGCAGCTTACCGAATCCCGCTGCGAACGAGCAGTACTTC
TRBJ2-5	14	-	-	TRBV7-8	CASSFGGAEETQYF	TGTGCCAGCAGCTTTGGGGGGGCTGAAGAGACCCAGTACTTC
TRBJ1-4	13	-	few	TRBV28	CASSPATNEKLFF	TGTGCCAGCAGTCCTGCAACTAATGAAAAACTGTTTTTT
TRBJ1-5	15	-	-	TRBV7-2	CASSLEGYSNQPQHF	TGTGCCAGCAGCTTAGAAGGTTATAGCAATCAGCCCCAGCATTTT
TRBJ2-7	15	TRBD2	-	TRBV2	CASSEGLAVAYEQYF	TGTGCCAGCAGTGAAGGGCTAGCGGTCGCCTACGAGCAGTACTTC
TRBJ1-4	15	-	-	TRBV28	CASSFEPRTNEKLFF	TGTGCCAGCAGTTTCGAACCCAGAACTAATGAAAAACTGTTTTTT
TRBJ1-1	13	-	-	TRBV7-3	CASSSNRQLEAFF	TGTGCCAGCAGCTCCAACCGACAGCTTGAAGCTTTCTTT
TRBJ2-7	13	-	-	TRBV28	CASSLDRIYEQYF	TGTGCCAGCAGTTTGGACAGAATATACGAGCAGTACTTC
TRBJ2-1	18	-	-	TRBV5-1	CASSLRVPGRDRYNEQFF	TGCGCCAGCAGCTTAAGGGTCCCGGGCAGGGATCGTTACAATGAGCAGTTCTTC
TRBJ2-7	17	TRBD1	-	TRBV4-1	CASSQDLTGTGVYEQYF	TGCGCCAGCAGCCAAGACCTAACCGGGACAGGGGTCTACGAGCAGTACTTC
TRBJ2-5	15	-	-	TRBV28	CASRLGVGGQETQYF	TGTGCCAGCAGGCTAGGCGTGGGGGGTCAAGAGACCCAGTACTTC
TRBJ2-1	16	TRBD2	-	TRBV19	CASRASGSSSYNEQFF	TGTGCCAGTAGGGCTAGCGGGAGTAGCTCCTACAATGAGCAGTTCTTC
TRBJ1-4	16	-	-	TRBV28	CASKGWFDLGDEKLFF	TGTGCCAGCAAGGGGTGGTTTGATTTAGGGGATGAAAAACTGTTTTTT
TRBJ2-7	13	TRBD1	-	TRBV10-2	CASRGQSVYEQYF	TGCGCCAGCAGGGGACAGAGCGTCTACGAGCAGTACTTC
TRBJ2-6	17	-	large	TRBV10-3	CAISESLGVSGANVLTF	TGTGCCATCAGTGAGTCTCTGGGGGTATCTGGGGCCAACGTCCTGACTTTC